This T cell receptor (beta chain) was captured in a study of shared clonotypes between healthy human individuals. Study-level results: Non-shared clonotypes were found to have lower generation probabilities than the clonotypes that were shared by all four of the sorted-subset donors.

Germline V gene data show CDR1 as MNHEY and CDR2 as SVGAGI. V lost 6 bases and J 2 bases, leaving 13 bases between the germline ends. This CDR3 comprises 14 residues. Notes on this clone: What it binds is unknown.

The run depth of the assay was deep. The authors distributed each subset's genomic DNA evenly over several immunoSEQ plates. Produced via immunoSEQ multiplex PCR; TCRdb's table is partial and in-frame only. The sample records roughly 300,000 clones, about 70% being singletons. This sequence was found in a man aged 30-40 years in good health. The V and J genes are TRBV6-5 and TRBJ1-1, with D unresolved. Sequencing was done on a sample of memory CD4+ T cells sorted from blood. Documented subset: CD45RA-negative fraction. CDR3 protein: CASRPPTDNTEAFF. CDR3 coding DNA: TGTGCCAGCAGACCCCCTACAGATAACACTGAAGCTTTCTTT.